The 16 T cell receptor beta chains below come from one sample, sequenced in a study of blood T cell repertoires in COVID-19. Clones were sequenced by immunoSEQ multiplex PCR, and TCRdb holds only the in-frame ones, with some missing. The sample has 90,000 to 110,000 clones; 70% to 90% are singletons. Sequenced sample: peripheral blood. All receptors come from a woman aged 55-69 years with acute or convalescent COVID-19.

J is TRBJ1-1 and V is TRBV10-3, with a possible D match to TRBD1 (5 bases). V was clipped by 10 bases and J by 7 bases, with 16 bases between them. Germline V gene sequence: CDR1 ENHRY, CDR2 SYGVKD. This CDR3 contains 12 residues. This CDR3 reads CASAPRGGEAFF. CDR3 coding DNA: TGTGCCAGCGCTCCGCGCGGGGGTGAAGCTTTCTTT.

Written as DNA, the CDR3 is TGTGCCAGTTTCCGCGGGGCAGGGATTTCACCCCTCCACTTT. Its translation is CASFRGAGISPLHF. This chain uses TRBV6-7 with TRBJ1-6, with a possible D match to TRBD1 (5 bases). TRBV6-7 is given ORF status, its function remaining uncertain. This CDR3 contains 14 residues. V dropped 9 bases and J dropped 9 bases, with 18 bases sitting between them.

This clone was picked up one time. This chain connects TRBV2 to TRBJ2-3, with TRBD1 as a possible D gene (7 bases). The germline V gene encodes CDR1 SNHLY and CDR2 FYNNEI. The CDR3 contains 13 residues. The V end lost 6 bases, the J end lost 4 bases, and 11 bases lay between the germline ends. The CDR3 DNA sequence: TGTGCCAGCAGGCGGGACAGTTCAGATACGCAGTATTTT. Residues: CASRRDSSDTQYF.

The chain links TRBV2 to TRBJ2-3; 9 positions agree with TRBD2. The V gene end was trimmed by 4 bases and the J gene end by 1 base; junction bases not matched to a gene: 3. Germline V gene data show CDR1 as SNHLY and CDR2 as FYNNEI. The CDR3 sequence is 15 residues long. As DNA, the CDR3 is TGTGCCAGCAGTGGGGGACTAGCTGGCACAGATACGCAGTATTTT. This codes for CASSGGLAGTDTQYF. Based on the CDR3 plus reference TRBV2 and TRBJ2-3, the full variable domain is EPEVTQTPSHQVTQMGQEVILRCVPISNHLYFYWYRQILGQKVEFLVSFYNNEISEKSEIFDDQFSVERPDGSNFTLKIRSTKLEDSAMYFCASSGGLAGTDTQYFGPGTRLTVL.

This chain links TRBV5-6 with TRBJ1-1; 9 bases fit TRBD1. J lost 4 bases, V lost 4 bases, and 8 bases had no gene match. Per germline, CDR1 SGHDT and CDR2 YYEEEE. CDR3 length: 15 residues. In nucleotides, the CDR3 is TGTGCCAGCAGCCTGAAGGGACAGGGCTTCACTGAAGCTTTCTTT. The encoded protein is CASSLKGQGFTEAFF.

Here the CDR3 reads CAWRVTTRHSPLHF. For the CDR3, the DNA is TGTGCCTGGAGGGTTACTACGCGACATTCACCCCTCCACTTT. The rearrangement uses TRBV30 and TRBJ1-6; no firm D call. The V gene's germline CDR1 is GTSNPN and CDR2 SVGIG (reference sequence). This CDR3 region has 14 residues. With 3 bases removed from V and 8 bases from J, the gap between germline ends came to 14 bases.

This rearrangement joins TRBV19 to TRBJ2-6; 8 bases line up with TRBD1. Germline values: CDR1 LNHDA, CDR2 SQIVND (reference sequence). The ends lost 4 bases at V and 2 bases at J; junction bases unmatched: 7. This CDR3 has 17 residues. The CDR3 DNA sequence: TGTGCCAGTAGTACTACAGGGGGATCTGCTGGGGCCAACGTCCTGACTTTC. Residues: CASSTTGGSAGANVLTF.

This clone was seen more than once but under ten times. This chain uses TRBV27 with TRBJ1-2, with D perhaps TRBD1 (5 bases). V lost 3 bases and J 7 bases, leaving 15 bases between the germline ends. Germline CDR1 and CDR2: MNHEY and SMNVEV (reference sequence). This CDR3 is 14 amino acids long. The DNA of the CDR3 is TGTGCCAGCAGTTTCAGGGATGTAAGGTTTGGCTACACCTTC. This encodes CASSFRDVRFGYTF.

The V gene is TRBV28, the J gene TRBJ1-3; 8 nucleotides align to TRBD1. Unmatched junction bases numbered 6, after V lost 5 bases and J lost 0 bases. Germline CDR1 reads MDHEN; CDR2 reads SYDVKM. The CDR3 is 16 residues long. In DNA, the CDR3 is TGTGCCAGCAGTGGGGGGACAGGATTCTCTGGAAACACCATATATTTT. As protein: CASSGGTGFSGNTIYF. The complete variable domain, with remaining parts taken from reference TRBV28 and TRBJ1-3, reads DVKVTQSSRYLVKRTGEKVFLECVQDMDHENMFWYRQDPGLGLRLIYFSYDVKMKEKGDIPEGYSVSREKKERFSLILESASTNQTSMYLCASSGGTGFSGNTIYFGEGSWLTVV.

The rearrangement joins TRBV7-2 to TRBJ1-2; D possibly corresponds to TRBD1 (5 bases). The V gene's germline CDR1 is SGHTA and CDR2 FQGNSA. The length of the CDR3 is 13 residues. Trimming removed 3 bases at V and 5 bases at J, with 10 bases between. CDR3: CASSLSRAYGYTF. As DNA, the CDR3 is TGTGCCAGCAGCTTGAGCAGGGCGTATGGCTACACCTTC. Together with reference TRBV7-2 and TRBJ1-2, the CDR3 gives the full variable domain: GAGVSQSPSNKVTEKGKDVELRCDPISGHTALYWYRQSLGQGLEFLIYFQGNSAPDKSGLPSDRFSAERTGGSVSTLTIQRTQQEDSAVYLCASSLSRAYGYTFGSGTRLTVV.

The J gene is TRBJ1-2, the V gene TRBV5-6; 7 bases are a match to TRBD1. J gave up 4 bases and V 4 bases, and 13 bases lay outside the gene matches. Germline CDR1 is SGHDT and CDR2 is YYEEEE. This CDR3 contains 16 residues. The CDR3 is CASSPPGQPNSYGYTF. The CDR3, as DNA: TGTGCCAGCAGCCCGCCGGGACAGCCTAACTCCTATGGCTACACCTTC.

V usage is TRBV28 and J usage is TRBJ2-7; perhaps TRBD1 as D (7 bases). Germline lookup yields CDR1 MDHEN and CDR2 SYDVKM. The CDR3 has 13 amino acids. Trimming shortened V by 8 bases and J by 3 bases, and 14 bases separated the two germline ends. The chain's CDR3 is CASGYQGGYEQYF. CDR3 in DNA: TGTGCCAGCGGTTATCAGGGGGGCTACGAGCAGTACTTC.

A single count supports this clone. The chain couples TRBV19 to TRBJ1-2; no reliable D call. V was trimmed by 5 bases and J by 2 bases, leaving 12 bases between them. The CDR3 extends over 14 amino acids. Germline CDR1 reads LNHDA; CDR2 reads SQIVND (reference sequence). CDR3 region: CASSLSRENYGYTF. The CDR3 DNA reads TGTGCCAGTAGTCTCTCCCGGGAAAACTATGGCTACACCTTC.

This clone was observed a handful of times. The chain uses TRBV5-1 and TRBJ1-1, with 8 bases matching TRBD1. Trimming at V came to 2 bases and at J to 5 bases, leaving 2 bases not matched to a gene. The CDR3 totals 13 residues. Germline loops: CDR1 SGHRS, CDR2 YFSETQ. Here the CDR3 reads CASSFQGATEAFF. The DNA for the CDR3 is TGCGCCAGCAGCTTCCAGGGGGCAACTGAAGCTTTCTTT.

There are a few counts of this clone. The J gene is TRBJ1-5, the V gene TRBV12-1; the table's D gene call, TRBD1, was not cross checked with the DNA. TRBV12-1 counts as a pseudogene. This CDR3 is 13 amino acids long. The CDR3 loop reads CASSFPGGQPQHF. CDR3 DNA: TGTGCCAGCAGCTTCCCAGGGGGTCAGCCCCAGCATTTT.

The chain joins TRBV28 to TRBJ1-6, with 7 bases that match TRBD1. Looked up from germline, CDR1 is MDHEN and CDR2 is SYDVKM. CDR3 length equals 16 residues. The V and J ends lost 6 bases and 2 bases, in that order; junction bases with no gene match: 7. The CDR3 protein is CASSSQGRAYNSPLHF. Here the CDR3 DNA reads TGTGCCAGCAGCTCACAGGGGAGAGCCTATAATTCACCCCTCCACTTT.